Presented here are 3 T cell receptor beta chains from one specimen sequenced in a study of cytomegalovirus exposure and HLA in healthy donors. Use of 60 Vbeta and 13 Jbeta primers characterized the PCR. TCRdb keeps only in-frame clones here, not all; method: immunoSEQ multiplex PCR. The data hold 150,000 to 200,000 clones, with around 79% observed a single time. Material for sequencing was PBMCs. These TCRs come from a male donor in good health and CMV-seropositive.

This chain links TRBV5-1 with TRBJ2-7; 9 bases match TRBD1. Germline V CDR1 and CDR2: SGHRS, YFSETQ. With 5 bases clipped from V and 3 bases from J, the junction kept 6 bases outside the gene matches. This CDR3 is built from 14 residues. The CDR3 coding sequence is TGCGCCAGCAGAGCAAAGACAGGGGGCTACGAGCAGTACTTC. This sequence encodes CASRAKTGGYEQYF.

The chain uses TRBV18 and TRBJ1-3; no definite D call. Trimming cost V 6 bases and J 4 bases, with 7 bases left between them. This CDR3 has 12 amino acids. Germline assignment: CDR1 KGHSH and CDR2 LQKENI. CDR3 DNA: TGTGCCAGCTCGTTTGAGGGAAACACCATATATTTT. This gives the protein CASSFEGNTIYF. The full variable domain, rest sourced from reference TRBV18 and TRBJ1-3, is NAGVMQNPRHLVRRRGQEARLRCSPMKGHSHVYWYRQLPEEGLKFMVYLQKENIIDESGMPKERFSAEFPKEGPSILRIQQVVRGDSAAYFCASSFEGNTIYFGEGSWLTVV.

The V call is TRBV7-2, the J call TRBJ2-5; the match to TRBD2 covers 8 bases. The CDR3 is made up of 17 amino acids. From germline, CDR1 is SGHTA and CDR2 FQGNSA. J gave up 1 base and V 1 base, and 8 bases lay outside the gene matches. CDR3 in amino acids: CASSLVFRGGTQETQYF. The CDR3 DNA reads TGTGCCAGCAGCTTAGTCTTCCGGGGGGGTACCCAAGAGACCCAGTACTTC.